This TCR beta chain came from a study of naive and memory T cell subsets. The V and J ends lost 6 bases and 16 bases respectively, with 16 bases between them. This CDR3 comprises 11 residues. From germline, CDR1 is LNHDA and CDR2 SQIVND (reference sequence). This clonotype was seen more than once but under ten times. The SP2 primer and nested alpha and beta constant region primers amplified ligated cDNA in four rounds. For blood and skin samples, reverse transcription used TCR alpha and beta constant primers. TCRdb recomputed calls from the 5' RACE reads with MiXCR, one row per CDR3 protein. The repertoire has approximately 49,000 distinct CDR3 sequences, about 4.4% of them found once; the top ten carry around 0.8%. The library had UMIs added by 3' ligation of an oligonucleotide to TCR cDNA. Cells were not sorted; total RNA input targeted roughly 1 to 1000 ng.

The V gene is TRBV19, the J gene TRBJ2-4; D may be TRBD2 (6 bases). This TCR derives from a female donor in good health. The CDR3 protein is CASSRDSSIYF. For the CDR3, the DNA is TGTGCCAGTAGCCGGGACTCCAGTATTTACTTC.